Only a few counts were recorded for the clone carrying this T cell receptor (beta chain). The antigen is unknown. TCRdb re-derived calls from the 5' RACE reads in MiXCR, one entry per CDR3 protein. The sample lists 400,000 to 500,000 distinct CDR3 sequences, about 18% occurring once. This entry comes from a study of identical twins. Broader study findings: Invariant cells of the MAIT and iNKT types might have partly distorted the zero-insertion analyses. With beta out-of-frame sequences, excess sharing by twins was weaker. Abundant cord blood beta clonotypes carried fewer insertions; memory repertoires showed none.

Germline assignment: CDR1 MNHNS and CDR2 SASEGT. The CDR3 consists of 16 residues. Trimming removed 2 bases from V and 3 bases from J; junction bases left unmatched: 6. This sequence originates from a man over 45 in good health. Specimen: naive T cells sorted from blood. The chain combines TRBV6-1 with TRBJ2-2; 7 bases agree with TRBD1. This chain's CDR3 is CASSELDRVHTGELFF. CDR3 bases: TGTGCCAGCAGTGAATTAGACAGGGTACACACCGGGGAGCTGTTTTTT.